This T cell receptor (beta chain) was sequenced during a study of T cell responses to AZD1222 COVID-19 vaccine. Findings and caveats of the study: Among those given AZD1222, only six were seropositive at baseline. Vaccination with two AZD1222 doses was followed by a rise in Spike-specific TCR breadth and depth. Repertoire sampling occurred only after the peak T cell response.

Libraries were prepared by immunoSEQ multiplex PCR; TCRdb keeps only in-frame clonotypes and omits some of them. Found here are roughly 140,000 clones, approximately 88% of them singletons; the top ten hold 3% to 4%. V lost 4 bases, J lost 5 bases, and 9 bases stayed unmatched. The CDR3 is 15 amino acids. Germline V gene data show CDR1 as LGHDT and CDR2 as YNNKEL (reference sequence). With respect to this clone: Its antigen is not known.

The receptor comes from an adult in good health. The chain employs TRBV3-1 (or the pseudogene TRBV3-2) and TRBJ1-2; TRBD1 agrees at 8 bases. Source: peripheral blood, taken on day 0 of MenACWY control vaccination. CDR3: CASSPQTGAGYGYTF. The CDR3 DNA follows: TGTGCCAGCAGCCCCCAGACAGGGGCAGGATATGGCTACACCTTC.